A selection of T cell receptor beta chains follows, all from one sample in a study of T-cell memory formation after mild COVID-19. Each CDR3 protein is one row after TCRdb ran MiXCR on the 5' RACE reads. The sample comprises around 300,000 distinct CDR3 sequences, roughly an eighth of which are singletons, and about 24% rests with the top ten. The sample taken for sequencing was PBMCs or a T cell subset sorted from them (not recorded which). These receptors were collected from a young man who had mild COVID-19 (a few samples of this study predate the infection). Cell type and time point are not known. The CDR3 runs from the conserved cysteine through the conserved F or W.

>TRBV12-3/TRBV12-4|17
CASSWGSRGPSGNEQFF
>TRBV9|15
CASSVDNQWTGRMVF
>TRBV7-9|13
CASMGRGYTEAFF
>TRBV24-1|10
CATIARGAFF
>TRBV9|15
CASSVSGRTTDTQYF
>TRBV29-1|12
CSVVRPYNEQFF
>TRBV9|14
CASSVDGGPLGYTF
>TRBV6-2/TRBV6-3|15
CASSLRAPKGYGYTF
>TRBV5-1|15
CASSTSGTGGYEQYF
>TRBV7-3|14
CASSSIPVPGELFF
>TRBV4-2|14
CASSQGRGLYEQYF
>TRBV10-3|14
CAISLDRGKTEAFF
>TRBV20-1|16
CSARGLAGGLQETQYF
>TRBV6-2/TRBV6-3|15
CASSYPAGRNQPQHF
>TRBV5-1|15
CASSLSPGPGNTIYF
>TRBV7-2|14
CASSLDSVVYTIYF
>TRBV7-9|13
CASSTDSYSPLHF
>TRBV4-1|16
CASSYGTGYDMNEQFF
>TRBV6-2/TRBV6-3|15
CASTRRGTGLHIQYF
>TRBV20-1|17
CRAPLEAGGLRTDTQYF
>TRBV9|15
CASSVSTGSTDTQYF
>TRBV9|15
CASSAGGGTPYEQYF
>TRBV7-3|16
CASSLPSSGGYNEQFF
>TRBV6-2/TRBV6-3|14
CASSLSGAPGEQYF
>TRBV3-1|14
CASSQSINTDTQYF
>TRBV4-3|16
CASSQDREGLTDTQYF
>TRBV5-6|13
CASSLSGVDIQYF
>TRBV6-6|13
CASSYPGVQPQHF
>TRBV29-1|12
CSVARDTGELFF
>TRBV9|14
CASRGNLGDTEAFF
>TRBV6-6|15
CASSYSTRHNSPLHF
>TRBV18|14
CASSKLTGFYEQYF
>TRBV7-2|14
CASSSQGYKPEAFF
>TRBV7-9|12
CASSFIGDTQYF
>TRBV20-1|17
CSARDPQRGGLYNEQFF
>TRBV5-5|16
CASSLPGRGDADTQYF
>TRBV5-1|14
CASSLTPAKNIQYF